Listed here is a single T cell receptor (beta chain). Methods used by the authors: Researchers report that nucleated cell counts were estimated from reference gene primer amplification. TCRdb's table, derived via immunoSEQ multiplex PCR, lists solely in-frame clones and lacks some. V and J calls plus clone size are reproduced from that table; the DNA served to infer D and trimming. The sample carries around 620,000 clones, 70% to 90% recorded once. The record originates from a study of blood T cell repertoires in COVID-19. About the research overall: The United States, Italy and Spain were the sources of the acute and convalescent COVID-19 samples. PBMCs, B-cell-depleted T cells, or T cells were the source of the cDNA or gDNA that made up the material.

The germline CDR1 and CDR2 sequences are SEHNR and FQNEAQ (reference sequence). V was pared by 6 bases and J by 0 bases, with 18 bases between. The CDR3 runs to 17 residues. Sequenced: peripheral blood. The chain carries TRBV7-9 and TRBJ1-3; tentative D call: TRBD1 (5 bases). The origin of this receptor is a woman under 30 with acute or convalescent COVID-19. The CDR3 reads CASSHPQGIYSGNTIYF. CDR3 DNA sequence: TGTGCCAGCAGTCACCCCCAGGGAATCTACTCTGGAAACACCATATATTTT.